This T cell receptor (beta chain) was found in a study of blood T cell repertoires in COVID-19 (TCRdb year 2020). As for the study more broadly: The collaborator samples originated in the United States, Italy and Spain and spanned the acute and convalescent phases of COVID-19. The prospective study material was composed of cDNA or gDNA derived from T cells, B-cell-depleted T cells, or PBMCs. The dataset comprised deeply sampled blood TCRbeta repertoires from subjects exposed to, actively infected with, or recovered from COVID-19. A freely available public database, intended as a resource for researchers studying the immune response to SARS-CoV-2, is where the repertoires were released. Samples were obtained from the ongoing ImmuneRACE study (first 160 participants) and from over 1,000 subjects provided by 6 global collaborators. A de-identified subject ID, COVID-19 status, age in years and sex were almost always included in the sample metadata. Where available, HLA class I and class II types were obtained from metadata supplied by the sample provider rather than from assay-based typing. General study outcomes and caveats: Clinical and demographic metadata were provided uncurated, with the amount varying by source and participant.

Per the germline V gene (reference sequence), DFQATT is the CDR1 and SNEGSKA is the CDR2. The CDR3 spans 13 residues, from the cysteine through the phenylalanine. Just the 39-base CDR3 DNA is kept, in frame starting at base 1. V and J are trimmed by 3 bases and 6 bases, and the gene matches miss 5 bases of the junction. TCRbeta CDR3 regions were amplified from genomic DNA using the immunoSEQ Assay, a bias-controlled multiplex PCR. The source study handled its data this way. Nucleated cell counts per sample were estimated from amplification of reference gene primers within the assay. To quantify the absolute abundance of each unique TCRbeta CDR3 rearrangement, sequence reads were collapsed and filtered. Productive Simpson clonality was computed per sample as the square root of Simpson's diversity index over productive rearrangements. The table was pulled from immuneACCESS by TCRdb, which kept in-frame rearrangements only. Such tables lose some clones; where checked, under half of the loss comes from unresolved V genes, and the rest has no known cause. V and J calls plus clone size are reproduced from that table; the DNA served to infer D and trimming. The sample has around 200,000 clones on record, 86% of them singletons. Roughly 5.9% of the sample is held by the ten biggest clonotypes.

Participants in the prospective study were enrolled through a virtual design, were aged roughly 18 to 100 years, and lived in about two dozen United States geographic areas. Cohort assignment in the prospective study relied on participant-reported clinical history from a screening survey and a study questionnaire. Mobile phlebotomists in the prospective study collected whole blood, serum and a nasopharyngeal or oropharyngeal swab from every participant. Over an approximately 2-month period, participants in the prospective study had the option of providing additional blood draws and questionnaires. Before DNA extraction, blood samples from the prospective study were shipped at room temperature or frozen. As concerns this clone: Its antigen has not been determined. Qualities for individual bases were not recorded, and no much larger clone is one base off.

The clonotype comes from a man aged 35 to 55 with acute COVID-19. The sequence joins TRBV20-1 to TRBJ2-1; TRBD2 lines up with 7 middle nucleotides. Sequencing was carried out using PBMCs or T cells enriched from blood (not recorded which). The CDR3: CSASRLAVNEQFF. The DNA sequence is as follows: TGCAGTGCTAGTAGACTAGCAGTCAATGAGCAGTTCTTC.